The 2 T cell receptor beta chains below all came from one sample that was sequenced in a study of tumor and adjacent non-tumor tissue in lung cancer. TCRbeta libraries were built with three rounds of nested PCR, modified from ARM-PCR. TCRdb used MiXCR to reprocess the multiplex PCR reads, holding one entry per CDR3 protein. The table lists 40,000 or so distinct CDR3 sequences, roughly 60% of them singletons. This sample's RNA came from whole unsorted tissue. The normal lung tissue was taken more than 3 cm from the tumor edge. The sample was distant non-tumor lung tissue. These receptors were collected from a man aged 50 or older with non-small cell lung cancer.

V and J are TRBV28 and TRBJ1-5, with D tentatively TRBD1 (5 bases). CDR3 length: 15 amino acids. The germline V and J ends were trimmed by 4 bases and 2 bases, with 12 bases remaining between them. Germline CDR1 MDHEN, CDR2 SYDVKM. In DNA, the CDR3 is TGTGCCAGCAGTTCGCCGGGGGAGGGCAATCAGCCCCAGCATTTT. Its protein product is CASSSPGEGNQPQHF. Supplemented by reference TRBV28 and TRBJ1-5, the full variable domain reads DVKVTQSSRYLVKRTGEKVFLECVQDMDHENMFWYRQDPGLGLRLIYFSYDVKMKEKGDIPEGYSVSREKKERFSLILESASTNQTSMYLCASSSPGEGNQPQHFGDGTRLSIL.

Note on this clonotype: A much bigger clone sits one base away, suggesting this may be a read error. The chain couples TRBV28 to TRBJ1-2; the D is unclear. The CDR3 spans 14 residues. The germline CDR1 and CDR2 sequences are MDHEN and SYDVKM. CDR3 amino acids: CTSSLVISNYGYTF. The DNA for the CDR3 is TGTACCAGCAGTTTGGTCATATCTAACTATGGCTACACCTTC.